Shown below are 31 T cell receptor beta chains from a single sample sequenced in a study of cytomegalovirus exposure and HLA in healthy donors. The table came from immunoSEQ multiplex PCR; TCRdb's copy has only in-frame clones and leaves some out. The data contain approximately 300,000 clones, roughly 88% of them singletons. Sequenced: PBMCs. The receptors stem from a woman between 18 and 29 years old in good health and CMV-seronegative.

For the CDR3, the DNA is TGTGCCAGCAGCTTCTCACTAGCGGGGGAGCAGTACTTC. This encodes CASSFSLAGEQYF. The V gene is TRBV13, the J gene TRBJ2-7; 10 nucleotides agree with TRBD2. Per germline, CDR1 PRHDT and CDR2 FYEKMQ (reference sequence). The CDR3 consists of 13 residues. Trimming took 3 bases from V and 7 from J; bases not matched to a gene: 3.

The chain couples TRBV2 to TRBJ2-1; D is undetermined. In germline, CDR1 is SNHLY, CDR2 FYNNEI. Trimming left V 0 bases short and J 12 bases short, with 12 bases between. The CDR3 has 13 amino acids. The CDR3: CASSEALRSRQFF. The CDR3 DNA reads TGTGCCAGCAGTGAAGCGCTTCGGAGTCGGCAGTTCTTC.

The chain recombines TRBV5-1 with TRBJ2-7; 7 nucleotides agree with TRBD1. The V and J ends lost 0 bases and 4 bases, in that order; junction bases with no gene match: 7. The CDR3 has 15 amino acids. Germline-derived CDR1 and CDR2 are SGHRS and YFSETQ. CDR3 nucleotides: TGCGCCAGCAGCTTGGTGGCAGGGGGACGGTACGAGCAGTACTTC. Its protein product is CASSLVAGGRYEQYF.

The chain uses TRBV5-4 and TRBJ2-7; 13 bases align to TRBD2. V lost 5 bases to trimming and J lost 5 bases; unmatched junction nucleotides: 7. Germline CDR1 reads SGHNT; CDR2 reads YYREEE (reference sequence). This CDR3 contains 15 residues. CDR3 residues: CASRPGLAGVHEQYF. The CDR3 nucleotides read TGTGCCAGCAGACCCGGACTAGCGGGAGTCCACGAGCAGTACTTC.

The genes are TRBV5-4 and TRBJ1-1, with 8 nucleotides matching TRBD1. This CDR3 is 14 amino acids long. Germline CDR1 is SGHNT and CDR2 is YYREEE (reference sequence). Trimming removed 3 bases from V and 1 base from J; junction bases left unmatched: 2. CDR3 residues: CASSSGTGNTEAFF. The CDR3 DNA reads as TGTGCCAGCAGCTCCGGGACAGGGAACACTGAAGCTTTCTTT.

This chain connects TRBV29-1 to TRBJ2-3; a possible D gene is TRBD2 (5 bases). Germline V gene data show CDR1 as SQVTM and CDR2 as ANQGSEA. The CDR3 is made up of 15 amino acids. The V end lost 1 base, the J end lost 0 bases, and 11 bases lay between the germline ends. The DNA for the CDR3 is TGCAGCGTTGAAGGTGCGGGTACTAGCACAGATACGCAGTATTTT. This codes for CSVEGAGTSTDTQYF.

The chain links TRBV2 to TRBJ1-2; 8 bases align to TRBD1. Germline trimming cut 4 bases from V and 4 bases from J; bases unmatched to any gene: 5. This CDR3 is 14 amino acids long. CDR1 and CDR2 from the germline V gene are SNHLY and FYNNEI. This chain's CDR3 is CASSADRGGYGYTF. The CDR3 DNA reads as TGTGCCAGCAGTGCCGACAGGGGCGGCTATGGCTACACCTTC.

V is TRBV7-3 and J is TRBJ1-2; the D gene is possibly TRBD1 (5 bases). The length of the CDR3 is 15 residues. V was pared by 3 bases and J by 7 bases, with 18 bases between. Germline CDR1 and CDR2: SGHTA and FQGTGA. The CDR3 reads CASSFFEDSFGGYTF. Here the CDR3 DNA reads TGTGCCAGCAGCTTCTTCGAAGACAGCTTCGGTGGCTACACCTTC.

The gene calls are TRBV7-9 and TRBJ2-6; 11 bases map to TRBD2. Germline V gene data show CDR1 as SEHNR and CDR2 as FQNEAQ (reference sequence). There are 17 residues in the CDR3. Unmatched junction bases numbered 7, after V lost 5 bases and J lost 4 bases. The CDR3, as DNA: TGTGCCAGCAGCCTACTAGCGGGAGAAGAGGGGGCCAACGTCCTGACTTTC. It yields the protein CASSLLAGEEGANVLTF.

This chain uses TRBV28 with TRBJ2-7, with 9 nucleotides matching TRBD2. This CDR3 is 12 amino acids long. After removal of 10 bases from V and 3 bases from J, the junction contained 4 bases not matched to a gene. CDR1 and CDR2 from the germline V gene are MDHEN and SYDVKM. CDR3 sequence: CATSTSGYEQYF. CDR3 DNA: TGTGCCACTTCGACTAGCGGCTACGAGCAGTACTTC.

The V and J genes are TRBV5-1 and TRBJ2-3; tentative D call: TRBD2 (5 bases). This CDR3 contains 12 residues. The ends were cut back, 0 bases at V and 9 bases at J, with 8 bases in the middle. Germline V gene data show CDR1 as SGHRS and CDR2 as YFSETQ. The CDR3 DNA is TGCGCCAGCAGCTTGGGTAGCGACACGCAGTATTTT. It codes for CASSLGSDTQYF. Based on the CDR3 plus reference TRBV5-1 and TRBJ2-3, the full variable domain is KAGVTQTPRYLIKTRGQQVTLSCSPISGHRSVSWYQQTPGQGLQFLFEYFSETQRNKGNFPGRFSGRQFSNSRSEMNVSTLELGDSALYLCASSLGSDTQYFGPGTRLTVL.

The chain links TRBV7-9 to TRBJ1-4; 8 bases fit TRBD1. The trim removed 4 bases at V and 8 bases at J, leaving 9 bases unmatched. Germline CDR1 and CDR2: SEHNR and FQNEAQ (reference sequence). This CDR3 contains 15 residues. The CDR3 sequence: CASSSTTGAAEKLFF. For the CDR3, the DNA is TGTGCCAGCAGCTCCACGACAGGGGCGGCCGAAAAACTGTTTTTT.

This chain connects TRBV5-6 to TRBJ1-2; 9 positions match TRBD1. V trimming: 3 bases; J trimming: 7 bases; junction bases outside the gene matches: 10. The CDR3 runs 15 residues. Looked up from germline, CDR1 is SGHDT and CDR2 is YYEEEE. The CDR3 here is CASSSLGTGNIGYTF. The CDR3 region has the DNA TGTGCCAGCAGCTCGCTAGGGACAGGGAACATTGGCTACACCTTC.

The V and J genes are TRBV19 and TRBJ1-2, with TRBD1 matching 7 bases. This CDR3 comprises 13 residues. Germline trimming cut 4 bases from V and 6 bases from J; bases unmatched to any gene: 5. Germline loops: CDR1 LNHDA, CDR2 SQIVND (reference sequence). The DNA of the CDR3 is TGTGCCAGTAGTAGACAGGGTCCGAATGGCTACACCTTC. Translated: CASSRQGPNGYTF.

The chain combines TRBV7-3 with TRBJ1-2; D is uncertain. The germline CDR1 and CDR2 sequences are SGHTA and FQGTGA. The V gene lost 2 bases and the J gene lost 5 bases, with 9 bases spanning the gap. The CDR3 covers 13 residues. The CDR3 DNA is TGTGCCAGCAGCTTAGTGTCGGGGTATGGCTACACCTTC. Translation: CASSLVSGYGYTF.

The V gene is TRBV28, the J gene TRBJ2-1; 7 positions agree with TRBD2. Trimming cost V 5 bases and J 0 bases; bases outside gene matches: 7. Germline CDR1 and CDR2: MDHEN and SYDVKM. The CDR3 totals 16 residues. CDR3 sequence: CASSQRGVSSYNEQFF. Here the CDR3 DNA reads TGTGCCAGCAGTCAACGGGGGGTCAGCTCCTACAATGAGCAGTTCTTC.

V gene TRBV18 combines with J gene TRBJ2-5; D not certain. The CDR3 has 14 residues. The germline V and J ends were trimmed by 2 bases and 2 bases, with 9 bases remaining between them. The germline CDR1 and CDR2 sequences are KGHSH and LQKENI. The CDR3 bases are TGTGCCAGCTCACCAGTGTTCAGTCAAGAGACCCAGTACTTC. Translating gives CASSPVFSQETQYF.

This clone was recorded once. V usage is TRBV14 and J usage is TRBJ2-4, with TRBD2 matching 12 bases. Trimming at V came to 4 bases and at J to 6 bases, leaving 4 bases not matched to a gene. The CDR3 extends over 15 amino acids. From germline, CDR1 is SGHDN and CDR2 FVKESK. The CDR3 sequence is CASSPTSGSRNIQYF. Written as DNA, the CDR3 is TGTGCCAGCAGCCCGACTAGCGGGAGCCGAAACATTCAGTACTTC. Variable domain in full (rest from reference TRBV14 and TRBJ2-4): EAGVTQFPSHSVIEKGQTVTLRCDPISGHDNLYWYRRVMGKEIKFLLHFVKESKQDESGMPNNRFLAERTGGTYSTLKVQPAELEDSGVYFCASSPTSGSRNIQYFGAGTRLSVL.

The chain joins TRBV19 to TRBJ2-4; the D is unclear. Germline CDR1 is LNHDA and CDR2 is SQIVND (reference sequence). Trimming took off 5 bases at V and 5 bases at J, with 19 bases between the two ends. This CDR3 spans 16 amino acids. CDR3 DNA sequence: TGTGCCAGTAGTTCAACAAGTTCCCCCACGCAAAACATTCAGTACTTC. This codes for CASSSTSSPTQNIQYF.

This clone has a handful of counts. V and J are TRBV2 and TRBJ1-4, with unresolved D. With 3 bases removed from V and 6 bases from J, the gap between germline ends came to 5 bases. The length of the CDR3 is 12 residues. In germline, CDR1 is SNHLY, CDR2 FYNNEI. The CDR3 DNA is TGTGCCAGCAGTGAGGTAGATGAAAAACTGTTTTTT. Translating it yields CASSEVDEKLFF.

The chain employs TRBV7-9 and TRBJ2-4, with a possible D match to TRBD1 (6 bases). This CDR3 spans 12 amino acids. Germline V gene sequence: CDR1 SEHNR, CDR2 FQNEAQ (reference sequence). Trimming stripped 9 bases from V and 9 bases from J, with 15 bases between. This chain's CDR3 is CASGGVEGIQYF. The DNA for the CDR3 is TGTGCCAGTGGGGGCGTCGAGGGCATTCAGTACTTC.

The genes are TRBV5-6 and TRBJ2-5, with a tentative D call TRBD2 (7 bases). The germline gives CDR1 SGHDT, CDR2 YYEEEE. Trimming stripped 2 bases from V and 3 bases from J, with 17 bases between. This CDR3 has 16 amino acids. Here the CDR3 DNA reads TGTGCCAGCAGCTTTTTGGAGGGGGGGAGTAAAGAGACCCAGTACTTC. Translating gives CASSFLEGGSKETQYF.

The chain links TRBV10-3 to TRBJ2-1; 9 bases agree with TRBD2. CDR1 and CDR2 from the germline V gene are ENHRY and SYGVKD. Trimming at V came to 8 bases and at J to 6 bases, leaving 5 bases not matched to a gene. The CDR3 has 13 amino acids. CDR3 protein: CAIAGLAPNEQFF. In DNA form, the CDR3 reads TGTGCCATCGCGGGACTAGCTCCCAATGAGCAGTTCTTC.

This sequence joins TRBV7-2 and TRBJ2-7, with TRBD2 matching 8 bases. Trimming cost V 3 bases and J 0 bases; bases outside gene matches: 7. CDR3 length: 16 residues. Per the germline V gene, CDR1 is SGHTA and CDR2 is FQGNSA. CDR3 loop: CASSFSGKPSSYEQYF. The CDR3 DNA is TGTGCCAGCAGCTTTAGCGGGAAGCCTAGCTCCTACGAGCAGTACTTC.

The chain combines TRBV2 with TRBJ1-3; no clear D. Germline lookup yields CDR1 SNHLY and CDR2 FYNNEI. Trimming stripped 2 bases from V and 2 bases from J, with 7 bases between. The CDR3 has 14 residues. CDR3 residues: CASSERVPGNTIYF. DNA of the CDR3: TGTGCCAGCAGTGAACGAGTTCCTGGAAACACCATATATTTT.

The chain links TRBV19 to TRBJ2-7; maybe TRBD1 (5 bases). Germline CDR1 LNHDA, CDR2 SQIVND (reference sequence). Trimming pared 5 bases from V and 6 bases from J, leaving 11 bases between. The CDR3 covers 12 residues. CDR3 nucleotide sequence: TGTGCCAGTAGTCCGAACAGGCGCGAGCAGTACTTC. It encodes CASSPNRREQYF.

The CDR3 sequence is CASSYGTSKYNEQFF. CDR3 nucleotides: TGTGCCAGCAGCTATGGGACTAGCAAGTACAATGAGCAGTTCTTC. The chain joins TRBV7-2 to TRBJ2-1; TRBD2 matches at 9 bases. The CDR3 covers 15 residues. The V gene's germline CDR1 is SGHTA and CDR2 FQGNSA. The trim removed 4 bases at V and 4 bases at J, leaving 5 bases unmatched.

This chain joins TRBV9 and TRBJ2-7; maybe TRBD1 (5 bases). The CDR3 has 15 residues. V was cut by 0 bases and J by 6 bases, with 16 bases left in between. Germline V gives CDR1 SGDLS, CDR2 YYNGEE. CDR3 sequence: CASSVAGQGNAEQYF. The CDR3 DNA is TGTGCCAGCAGCGTAGCCGGCCAGGGTAATGCCGAGCAGTACTTC.

A single count supports this clone. The chain's CDR3 is CASSNQGQSTDTQYF. Here the CDR3 DNA reads TGTGCCAGCAGTAACCAAGGACAGAGCACAGATACGCAGTATTTT. This chain links TRBV2 with TRBJ2-3; tentative D call: TRBD1 (6 bases). The CDR3 contains 15 residues. The germline CDR1 and CDR2 sequences are SNHLY and FYNNEI. V lost 5 bases and J 0 bases, leaving 12 bases between the germline ends.

The chain has TRBV10-1 and TRBJ1-1, with D possibly matching TRBD1 (6 bases). The CDR3 sequence is 13 residues long. CDR1 is WNHNN, CDR2 SYGVQD, per germline (reference sequence). V gave up 9 bases and J gave up 3 bases, with 14 bases separating them. This CDR3 reads CASKQGFDTEAFF. The CDR3 coding sequence is TGCGCCAGTAAACAGGGATTTGACACTGAAGCTTTCTTT.

This clone has just one count. The chain uses TRBV9 and TRBJ1-4; 9 bases are shared with TRBD1. Germline V gives CDR1 SGDLS, CDR2 YYNGEE. The ends lost 3 bases at V and 2 bases at J; junction bases unmatched: 5. The CDR3 is 16 residues long. CDR3 nucleotides: TGTGCCAGCAGCGGGGGACAGGGTACGACTAATGAAAAACTGTTTTTT. This encodes CASSGGQGTTNEKLFF.